This is a list of T cell receptor beta chains from one sample in a study of blood T cell repertoires in COVID-19. Here immunoSEQ multiplex PCR was the method, and the copy in TCRdb shows in-frame clones only, minus some. The table records more than 200,000 clones, around nine tenths of them present only once. Material: peripheral blood. The source of these receptors is a man in his thirties or forties with active or convalescent COVID-19. Both conserved end residues are part of each CDR3.

CDR3 protein,J gene,V gene
CASKRKTAGNEKLFF,TRBJ1-4,TRBV27
CASSTTGRTNEKLFF,TRBJ1-4,TRBV19
CASSPDRGATEAFF,TRBJ1-1,TRBV18
CASSLEDRVRQPQHF,TRBJ1-5,TRBV19
CASSPQGKAGDSEDTIYF,TRBJ1-3,TRBV18
CASSWGLAGPNRYEQYF,TRBJ2-7,TRBV7-2
CASSESYRETLGGYTF,TRBJ1-2,TRBV10-2
CATSRVGSSNEKLFF,TRBJ1-4,TRBV15
CASSRQSSSYEQYF,TRBJ2-7,TRBV27
CATSDPTSGVADTQYF,TRBJ2-3,TRBV24-1
CAWSKTGNYGYTF,TRBJ1-2,TRBV30
CASSIQTSGAGADTQYF,TRBJ2-3,TRBV7-2
CASSQGATREKLFF,TRBJ1-4,TRBV27
CASSAQQGNNEKLFF,TRBJ1-4,TRBV6-5
CASSQEIDSSEQYF,TRBJ2-7,TRBV27
CASSGTDYGYTF,TRBJ1-2,TRBV2
CASSADRMYSPLHF,TRBJ1-6,TRBV2
CASSLDRGNTEAFF,TRBJ1-1,TRBV4-1
CASSARTERYYGYTF,TRBJ1-2,TRBV13
CASSPYSSGGASDTQYF,TRBJ2-3,TRBV7-3
CASSGRGPGLGRETQYF,TRBJ2-5,TRBV2
CASSTETGFEQYF,TRBJ2-7,TRBV6-5
CASFWQSEAFF,TRBJ1-1,TRBV7-9
CASTAGVGALETEAFF,TRBJ1-1,TRBV19
CASSAARDRVFTGELFF,TRBJ2-2,TRBV9
CASSSGGRMGYGYTF,TRBJ1-2,TRBV7-9
CASNFVSGELFF,TRBJ2-2,TRBV19
CAHRTGANTEAFF,TRBJ1-1,TRBV6-6
CASSKDLGSYNEQFF,TRBJ2-1,TRBV7-6
CASDRRIMNTEAFF,TRBJ1-1,TRBV12-5
CASRGTGEETQYF,TRBJ2-5,TRBV4-1
CASSLAGTGNEKLFF,TRBJ1-4,TRBV5-1
CRAGGYTF,TRBJ1-2,TRBV20-1
CASSPDRDNSPLHF,TRBJ1-6,TRBV18
CASSQMWGDNSPLHF,TRBJ1-6,TRBV14
CASSYSSGTGAYEQYF,TRBJ2-7,TRBV6-6
CASSPRNMNTEAFF,TRBJ1-1,TRBV18
CASSMSSGGGYNEQFF,TRBJ2-1,TRBV19
CALSPPARDRGPQPQHF,TRBJ1-5,TRBV30
CASSYQETTNEKLFF,TRBJ1-4,TRBV5-1
CASSQGWGDTDTQYF,TRBJ2-3,TRBV4-1
CASSQLSGRRTWYGNNEQFF,TRBJ2-1,TRBV23-1
CASSEGTSSSYEQYF,TRBJ2-7,TRBV25-1
CASSTRLATQETQYF,TRBJ2-5,TRBV6-5
CASSFLLGGSYEQYF,TRBJ2-7,TRBV6-6
CAWSVLPGTGYHESLNTEAFF,TRBJ1-1,TRBV30
CASSPGSTYNSPLHF,TRBJ1-6,TRBV27
CASEPGRVGNTEAFF,TRBJ1-1,TRBV6-6